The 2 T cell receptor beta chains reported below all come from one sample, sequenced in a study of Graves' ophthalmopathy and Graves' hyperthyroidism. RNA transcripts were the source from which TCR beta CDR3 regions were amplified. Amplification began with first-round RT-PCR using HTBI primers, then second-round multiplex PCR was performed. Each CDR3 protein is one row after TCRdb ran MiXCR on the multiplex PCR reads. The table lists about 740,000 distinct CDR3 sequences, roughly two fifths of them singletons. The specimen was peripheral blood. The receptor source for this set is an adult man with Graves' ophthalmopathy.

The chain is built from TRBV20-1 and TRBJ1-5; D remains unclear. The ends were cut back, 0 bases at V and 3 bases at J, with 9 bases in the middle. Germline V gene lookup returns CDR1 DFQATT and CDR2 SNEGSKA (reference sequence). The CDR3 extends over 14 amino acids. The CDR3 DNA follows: TGCAGTGCTAGAGAAGGACTGTACAATCAGCCCCAGCATTTT. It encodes CSAREGLYNQPQHF.

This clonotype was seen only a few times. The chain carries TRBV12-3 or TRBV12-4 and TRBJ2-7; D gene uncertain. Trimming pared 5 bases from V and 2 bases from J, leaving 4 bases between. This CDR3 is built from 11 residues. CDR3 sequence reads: CASSIAYEQYF. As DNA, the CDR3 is TGTGCCAGCAGTATTGCCTACGAGCAGTACTTC.